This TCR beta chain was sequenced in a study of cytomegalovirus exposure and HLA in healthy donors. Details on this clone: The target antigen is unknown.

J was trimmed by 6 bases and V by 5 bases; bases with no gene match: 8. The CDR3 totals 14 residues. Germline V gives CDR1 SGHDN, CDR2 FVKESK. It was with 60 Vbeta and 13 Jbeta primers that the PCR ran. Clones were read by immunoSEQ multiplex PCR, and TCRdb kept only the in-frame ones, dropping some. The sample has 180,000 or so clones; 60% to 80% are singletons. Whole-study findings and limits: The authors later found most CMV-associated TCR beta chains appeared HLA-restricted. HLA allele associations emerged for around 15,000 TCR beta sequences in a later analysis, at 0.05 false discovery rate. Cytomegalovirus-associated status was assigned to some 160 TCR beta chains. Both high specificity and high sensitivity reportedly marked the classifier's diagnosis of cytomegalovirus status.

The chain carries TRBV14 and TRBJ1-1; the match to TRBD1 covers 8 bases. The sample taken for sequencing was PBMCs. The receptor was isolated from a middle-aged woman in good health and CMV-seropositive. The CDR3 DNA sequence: TGTGCCAGCAGCTCCCGCAGGGGGCAGGCTGAAGCTTTCTTT. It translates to CASSSRRGQAEAFF.